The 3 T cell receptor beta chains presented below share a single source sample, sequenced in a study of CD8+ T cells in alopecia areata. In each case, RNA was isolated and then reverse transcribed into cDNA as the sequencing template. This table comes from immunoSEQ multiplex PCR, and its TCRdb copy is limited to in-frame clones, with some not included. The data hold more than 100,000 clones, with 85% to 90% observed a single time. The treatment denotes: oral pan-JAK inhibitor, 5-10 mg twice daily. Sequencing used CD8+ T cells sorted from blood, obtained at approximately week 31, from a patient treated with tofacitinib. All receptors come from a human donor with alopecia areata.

This chain's CDR3 is CASSGQRGESSYNEQFF. CDR3 sequence (DNA): TGTGCCAGCAGCGGACAGCGCGGGGAGAGCTCCTACAATGAGCAGTTCTTC. This chain links TRBV9 with TRBJ2-1; tentative D call: TRBD2 (6 bases). The V gene's germline CDR1 is SGDLS and CDR2 YYNGEE. CDR3 length: 17 amino acids. The ends were cut back, 3 bases at V and 0 bases at J, with 16 bases in the middle.

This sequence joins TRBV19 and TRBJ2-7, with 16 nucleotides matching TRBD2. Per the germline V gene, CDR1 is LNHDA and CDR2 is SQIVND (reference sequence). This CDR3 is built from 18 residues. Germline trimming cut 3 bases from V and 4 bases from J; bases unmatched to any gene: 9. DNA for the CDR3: TGTGCCAGTAGTATGGGACTAGCGGGAGGGCCGAGAGTTTACGAGCAGTACTTC. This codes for CASSMGLAGGPRVYEQYF.

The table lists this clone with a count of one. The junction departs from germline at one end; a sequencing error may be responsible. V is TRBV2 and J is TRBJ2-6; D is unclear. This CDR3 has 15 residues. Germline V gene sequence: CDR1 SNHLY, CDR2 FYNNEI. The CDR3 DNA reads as TGTGCCAGCAGTACTGGGCGTTCTGGTGCCAACGTCCTGACTTTC. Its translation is CASSTGRSGANVLTF.